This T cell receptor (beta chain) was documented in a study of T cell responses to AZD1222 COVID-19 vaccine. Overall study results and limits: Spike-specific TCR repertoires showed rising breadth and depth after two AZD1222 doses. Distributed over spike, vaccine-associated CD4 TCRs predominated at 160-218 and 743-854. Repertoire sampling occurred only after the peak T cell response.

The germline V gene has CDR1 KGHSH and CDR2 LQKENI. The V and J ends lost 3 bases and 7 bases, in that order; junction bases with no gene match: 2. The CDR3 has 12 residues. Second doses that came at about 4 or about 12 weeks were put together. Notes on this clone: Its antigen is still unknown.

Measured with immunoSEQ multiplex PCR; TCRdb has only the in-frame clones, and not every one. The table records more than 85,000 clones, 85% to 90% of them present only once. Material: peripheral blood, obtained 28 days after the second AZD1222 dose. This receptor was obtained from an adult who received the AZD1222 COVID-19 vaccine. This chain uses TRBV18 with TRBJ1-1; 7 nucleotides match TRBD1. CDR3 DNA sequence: TGTGCCAGCTCACCGGGGGACAGTGAAGCTTTCTTT. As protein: CASSPGDSEAFF.